This TCR beta chain was retrieved from a study of cytomegalovirus exposure and HLA in healthy donors. Whole-study findings and limits: A later analysis linked some 17,000 TCR beta sequences to HLA alleles at 0.05 false discovery rate. Analysis performed later showed TCR beta chains linked to HLA being more clonally expanded than equally common others.

V was trimmed by 8 bases and J by 2 bases, leaving 20 bases between them. Germline CDR1 is MNHEY and CDR2 is SMNVEV (reference sequence). This CDR3 has 16 amino acids. PCR amplification relied on 60 Vbeta primers (plus 13 Jbeta primers). In the source study's methods: In a later analysis, of approximately 81 million unique beta chains, about 11 million appeared in at least two donors. The repertoire was sequenced with immunoSEQ multiplex PCR; TCRdb's copy has only in-frame clones and lacks some. V and J calls and clone size are those listed in that table; D and trimming were worked out from the DNA. This table has over 150,000 clones, about 81% appearing once. This clone was seen only a few times. Antigen specificity is unknown.

The origin of this receptor is a woman aged 50 to 60 in good health and CMV-seropositive. The chain links TRBV27 to TRBJ2-3, with TRBD1 as a possible D gene (6 bases). The sequenced sample was PBMCs. The CDR3 DNA is TGTGCCAGCGCCTTGGGTAGGGACACCTTCACAGATACGCAGTATTTT. It translates to CASALGRDTFTDTQYF.